These T cell receptor beta chains were read from a single sample in a study of T cells in Graves' hyperthyroidism and ophthalmopathy. MiXCR, run by TCRdb on the multiplex PCR reads, gives a single entry per CDR3 protein. Among 550,000 to 800,000 distinct CDR3 sequences listed, 17% were seen once. The sequenced sample was blood. These receptor sequences come from a man aged 45 to 65 with Graves' hyperthyroidism. CDR3s include the opening cysteine and the closing phenylalanine or tryptophan. The D gene is left open where the match is weak. For some rows the clone size is stated as once, few or many, or as a class when expanded; others skip it.

length,D,size,V,J,CDR3,DNA
12,-,few,TRBV10-2,TRBJ2-1,CASSEVNNEQFF,TGCGCCAGCAGTGAAGTCAACAATGAGCAGTTCTTC
18,TRBD2,few,TRBV27,TRBJ2-7,CASSFLSNFLAGPYEQYF,TGTGCCAGCAGTTTCCTGTCCAACTTCTTAGCGGGACCCTACGAGCAGTACTTC
15,-,-,TRBV28,TRBJ2-2,CASSFVFAGTGELFF,TGTGCCAGCAGTTTCGTCTTCGCCGGGACCGGGGAGCTGTTTTTT
14,-,-,TRBV7-2,TRBJ2-3,CASSIGQRTDTQYF,TGTGCCAGCAGCATAGGACAGCGCACAGATACGCAGTATTTT
13,-,-,TRBV29-1,TRBJ1-1,CSVMGGLNTEAFF,TGCAGCGTCATGGGAGGGTTGAACACTGAAGCTTTCTTT
13,-,many,TRBV2,TRBJ1-2,CASSSQGTHGYTF,TGTGCCAGCAGTTCACAGGGCACCCATGGCTACACCTTC
16,TRBD2,many,TRBV12-3/TRBV12-4,TRBJ2-1,CASSRNPGLAFGEQFF,TGTGCCAGCAGCAGAAATCCGGGACTAGCGTTCGGGGAGCAGTTCTTC
13,-,many,TRBV11-2,TRBJ2-1,CASSYSGDNEQFF,TGTGCCAGCAGCTACTCAGGGGACAATGAGCAGTTCTTC
19,TRBD1,many,TRBV6-1,TRBJ1-5,CASSSKRGQGAMGNQPQHF,TGTGCCAGCAGTTCCAAGAGGGGACAGGGGGCGATGGGCAATCAGCCCCAGCATTTT
19,-,-,TRBV20-1,TRBJ1-1,CSAPKQPGHPWGFNTEAFF,TGCAGTGCGCCAAAACAACCCGGACATCCATGGGGGTTTAACACTGAAGCTTTCTTT
13,-,-,TRBV28,TRBJ1-4,CASHDRENEKLFF,TGTGCCAGCCACGATCGAGAAAATGAAAAACTGTTTTTT
14,-,-,TRBV5-5,TRBJ1-5,CASSLEAGSQPQHF,TGTGCCAGCAGCTTGGAGGCGGGGAGCCAGCCCCAGCATTTT
13,TRBD2,-,TRBV18,TRBJ2-1,CASSASGSFEQFF,TGTGCCAGCTCAGCGAGCGGGAGCTTTGAGCAGTTCTTC
15,-,few,TRBV30,TRBJ2-3,CAWSVGQTSTDTQYF,TGTGCCTGGAGTGTAGGGCAGACTAGCACAGATACGCAGTATTTT
17,-,-,TRBV7-8,TRBJ1-1,CASSRRQFSGADTEAFF,TGTGCCAGCAGCAGACGACAGTTCTCGGGGGCCGACACTGAAGCTTTCTTT
15,-,-,TRBV6-1,TRBJ1-1,CASSRFIRMNTEAFF,TGTGCCAGCAGTCGTTTTATACGGATGAACACTGAAGCTTTCTTT
18,TRBD2,few,TRBV19,TRBJ2-1,CATQDPRTSGRVRDEQFF,TGTGCCACCCAGGATCCTCGGACTAGCGGGCGTGTTCGGGATGAGCAGTTCTTC
14,-,-,TRBV10-3,TRBJ1-3,CAISAGSPGDTIYF,TGTGCCATCAGTGCCGGCTCCCCCGGAGACACCATATATTTT
13,-,many,TRBV30,TRBJ2-5,CASTAGSQETQYF,TGTGCCTCCACAGCGGGCAGTCAAGAGACCCAGTACTTC
18,-,many,TRBV6-5,TRBJ2-3,CASSYTQAEVGYPDTQYF,TGTGCCAGCAGTTACACACAGGCGGAGGTTGGTTATCCGGATACGCAGTATTTT
14,-,-,TRBV12-3/TRBV12-4,TRBJ2-3,CASSFYSSTDTQYF,TGTGCCAGCAGTTTTTACAGTAGCACAGATACGCAGTATTTT
20,TRBD2,few,TRBV20-1,TRBJ2-1,CSARVVPLRGSKNSYNEQFF,TGCAGTGCTAGAGTTGTACCACTTCGCGGGAGTAAAAACTCCTACAATGAGCAGTTCTTC
14,-,-,TRBV6-1,TRBJ2-7,CASTVESSSYEQYF,TGTGCCAGCACGGTTGAGAGTAGCTCCTACGAGCAGTACTTC
16,TRBD1,few,TRBV27,TRBJ2-7,CASSLYIRQGAYEQYF,TGTGCCAGCAGTTTATATATTCGACAGGGGGCCTACGAGCAGTACTTC
17,TRBD2,many,TRBV10-3,TRBJ2-1,CAISDDTSGSPYNEQFF,TGTGCCATCAGTGACGACACTAGCGGGAGCCCCTACAATGAGCAGTTCTTC
15,TRBD2,many,TRBV7-9,TRBJ2-5,CASSARLAGGETQYF,TGTGCCAGCAGCGCACGACTAGCGGGAGGTGAGACCCAGTACTTC
14,-,many,TRBV18,TRBJ2-1,CASSLSESRNEQFF,TGTGCCAGCTCACTCTCGGAAAGCAGGAATGAGCAGTTCTTC
19,-,-,TRBV5-8,TRBJ1-6,CASSEGPGRGRLRNSPLHF,TGTGCCAGCAGCGAAGGACCGGGACGAGGAAGGCTTCGGAATTCACCCCTCCACTTT
12,TRBD2,many,TRBV2,TRBJ2-1,CATKAGGEKQFF,TGTGCCACCAAGGCTGGGGGGGAGAAGCAGTTCTTC
18,-,many,TRBV20-1,TRBJ2-1,CSARDPLDERGNYNEQFF,TGCAGTGCTAGAGACCCCTTGGACGAGCGCGGGAACTACAATGAGCAGTTCTTC
14,TRBD1,-,TRBV29-1,TRBJ2-2,CSADPGQRTGELFF,TGCAGCGCTGACCCGGGACAGCGTACCGGGGAGCTGTTTTTT
16,TRBD2,once,TRBV14,TRBJ2-4,CASSLLGGDSKNIQYF,TGTGCCAGCAGCCTCCTCGGGGGGGATTCCAAAAACATTCAGTACTTC
17,-,many,TRBV3-1,TRBJ2-1,CASSQLKDRRGNNEQFF,TGTGCCAGCAGCCAATTAAAGGATCGGCGGGGAAACAATGAGCAGTTCTTC
14,-,few,TRBV20-1,TRBJ2-7,CSADIPLHSYEQYF,TGCAGTGCCGATATCCCTCTACATTCCTACGAGCAGTACTTC
13,-,many,TRBV20-1,TRBJ2-1,CSAPRLTINEQFF,TGCAGTGCTCCTCGACTAACTATCAATGAGCAGTTCTTC
15,TRBD1,many,TRBV11-2,TRBJ2-7,CASSLTQGVAYEQYF,TGTGCCAGCAGCTTAACACAGGGGGTGGCCTACGAGCAGTACTTC
14,-,-,TRBV10-3,TRBJ1-1,CASTWGQMNTEAFF,TGTGCCAGCACCTGGGGGCAAATGAACACTGAAGCTTTCTTT
12,-,-,TRBV19,TRBJ2-1,CASSIGGGEQFF,TGTGCCAGTAGTATAGGGGGGGGCGAGCAGTTCTTC
21,TRBD2,many,TRBV27,TRBJ2-2,CASSLKPSGRALPKETGELFF,TGTGCCAGCAGCTTAAAACCTAGCGGGAGGGCCCTCCCCAAAGAGACCGGGGAGCTGTTTTTT
14,-,many,TRBV9,TRBJ1-6,CASSVEGQRSPLHF,TGTGCCAGCAGCGTAGAGGGACAACGATCACCCCTCCACTTT
15,TRBD1,-,TRBV6-1,TRBJ2-7,CASSPWTGGSYEQYF,TGTGCCAGCAGTCCCTGGACAGGCGGCTCCTACGAGCAGTACTTC